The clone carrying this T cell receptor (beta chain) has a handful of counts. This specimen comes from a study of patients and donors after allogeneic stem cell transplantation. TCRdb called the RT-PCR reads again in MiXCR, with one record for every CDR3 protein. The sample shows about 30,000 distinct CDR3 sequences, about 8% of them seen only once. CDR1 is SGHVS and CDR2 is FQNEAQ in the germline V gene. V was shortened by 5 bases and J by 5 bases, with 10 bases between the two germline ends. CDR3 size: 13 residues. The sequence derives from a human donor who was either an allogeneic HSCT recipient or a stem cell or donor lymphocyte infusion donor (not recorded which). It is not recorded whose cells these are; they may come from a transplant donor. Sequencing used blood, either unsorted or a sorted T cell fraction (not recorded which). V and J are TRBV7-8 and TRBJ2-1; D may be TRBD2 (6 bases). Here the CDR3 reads CASSPERDNEQFF. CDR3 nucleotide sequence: TGTGCCAGCAGCCCCGAGCGGGACAATGAGCAGTTCTTC.